The 17 T cell receptor beta chains reported below all come from one sample, sequenced in a study of T-cell memory formation after mild COVID-19. TCRdb called the 5' RACE reads again in MiXCR, with one record for every CDR3 protein. The sample lists 350,000 to 450,000 distinct CDR3 sequences; about an eighth were seen once. The sequenced material came from PBMCs or a T cell subset sorted from them (not recorded which). Source of these receptors: a young man who had mild COVID-19 (a few samples of this study predate the infection). Cell type and time point are not known.

This rearrangement joins TRBV20-1 to TRBJ1-5; tentatively, D is TRBD1 (6 bases). Per the germline V gene, CDR1 is DFQATT and CDR2 is SNEGSKA (reference sequence). The V end was cut by 6 bases, the J end by 9 bases, with 15 bases between. The CDR3 sequence is 12 residues long. CDR3 sequence: CSAPSQGSPQHF. The CDR3 bases are TGCAGTGCGCCTTCTCAGGGGTCGCCCCAGCATTTT.

The rearrangement uses TRBV6-6 and TRBJ2-1, with 8 bases identical to TRBD1. Germline V CDR1 and CDR2: MNHNY, SVGAGI (reference sequence). The V gene end was trimmed by 6 bases and the J gene end by 0 bases; junction bases not matched to a gene: 4. The CDR3 spans 15 residues. The CDR3 is CASSGQGSSYNEQFF. DNA for the CDR3: TGTGCCAGCAGCGGACAGGGAAGCTCCTACAATGAGCAGTTCTTC.

The rearrangement links TRBV4-3 to TRBJ2-2, with D possibly TRBD2 on 5 matching bases. The germline V gene encodes CDR1 LGHNA and CDR2 YSLEER. The V and J ends lost 4 bases and 0 bases respectively, with 12 bases between them. CDR3 size: 16 residues. The chain's CDR3 is CASSPDEGPNTGELFF. In nucleotides, the CDR3 is TGCGCCAGCAGCCCAGACGAGGGTCCGAACACCGGGGAGCTGTTTTTT.

The rearrangement joins TRBV29-1 to TRBJ2-1; D is possibly TRBD1 or TRBD2 (7 bases each). The germline V gene has CDR1 SQVTM and CDR2 ANQGSEA. This CDR3 is 11 amino acids long. Trimming took off 6 bases at V and 15 bases at J, with 18 bases between the two ends. The DNA of the CDR3 is TGCAGCGTCCGGAGGGAGGGGGCTCGGTTCTTC. Translation gives CSVRREGARFF.

This clonotype has a count of ten or more. The V and J genes are TRBV4-1 and TRBJ1-5, with a possible D match to TRBD1 (5 bases). Trimming left V 2 bases short and J 3 bases short, with 8 bases between. Germline V gene sequence: CDR1 MGHRA, CDR2 YSYEKL. This CDR3 has 14 residues. The CDR3 sequence: CASSQTGNNQPQHF. As DNA, the CDR3 is TGCGCCAGCAGCCAAACAGGCAACAATCAGCCCCAGCATTTT.

This clonotype was counted only a few times. The V and J genes are TRBV6-1 and TRBJ2-1; 9 nucleotides line up with TRBD1. The CDR3 has 13 residues. CDR1 and CDR2 from the germline V gene are MNHNS and SASEGT. Trimming at V came to 6 bases and at J to 5 bases, leaving 2 bases not matched to a gene. CDR3 sequence: CASRRTGDNEQFF. As DNA, the CDR3 is TGTGCCAGCAGAAGGACAGGGGACAATGAGCAGTTCTTC.

V is TRBV2 and J is TRBJ1-4; D ambiguous. The CDR3 is 12 residues long. Trimming pared 7 bases from V and 4 bases from J, leaving 7 bases between. CDR1 and CDR2 from the germline V gene are SNHLY and FYNNEI. The chain's CDR3 is CASKGYNEKLFF. As DNA, the CDR3 is TGTGCCAGCAAGGGTTATAATGAAAAACTGTTTTTT.

The table lists this clonotype with a few counts. The chain uses TRBV4-1 and TRBJ2-3; a possible D gene is TRBD2 (5 bases). The ends were cut back, 6 bases at V and 0 bases at J, with 16 bases in the middle. The germline V gene encodes CDR1 MGHRA and CDR2 YSYEKL. This CDR3 comprises 16 residues. The CDR3 DNA is TGCGCCAGCAGTCCGTGGGGAGAGTCTAGCACAGATACGCAGTATTTT. This encodes CASSPWGESSTDTQYF.

This clonotype has only a few counts. V gene TRBV7-9 combines with J gene TRBJ1-3; 8 bases map to TRBD1. This CDR3 has 14 residues. Unmatched junction bases numbered 4, after V lost 5 bases and J lost 4 bases. Germline V gene data show CDR1 as SEHNR and CDR2 as FQNEAQ (reference sequence). The CDR3 DNA follows: TGTGCCAGCAGCATCCGGGACAGGGGAAACACCATATATTTT. It encodes CASSIRDRGNTIYF.

This clonotype came up a few times. The V gene is TRBV11-2, the J gene TRBJ2-1; 11 positions match TRBD2. Germline CDR1 is SGHAT and CDR2 is FQNNGV. The J segment lost 7 bases and the V segment lost 1 base, leaving 6 bases of the junction unmatched. The CDR3 totals 16 residues. In DNA, the CDR3 is TGTGCCAGCAGCTTAGGGCTAGCGGGGGGAGAGAATGAGCAGTTCTTC. Protein sequence: CASSLGLAGGENEQFF.

In its sample, this clonotype was seen a few times. This rearrangement joins TRBV27 to TRBJ2-1; D is undetermined. V was shortened by 10 bases and J by 13 bases, with 20 bases between the two germline ends. The CDR3 runs 12 residues. The germline V gene encodes CDR1 MNHEY and CDR2 SMNVEV (reference sequence). The CDR3: CATSSREAKQFF. The DNA for the CDR3 is TGTGCCACCTCTTCCCGCGAGGCAAAACAGTTCTTC.

V gene TRBV7-9 combines with J gene TRBJ1-1; D remains unclear. Per germline, CDR1 SEHNR and CDR2 FQNEAQ (reference sequence). Trimming took 4 bases from V and 10 from J, leaving 10 bases between them. The CDR3 extends over 11 amino acids. The CDR3 sequence is CASSSLRVAFF. For the CDR3, the DNA is TGTGCCAGCAGCTCCCTCCGTGTAGCTTTCTTT.

The CDR3 nucleotides read TGTGCCAGCAGCTTAGACCCCACGCATACTGAAGCTTTCTTT. Amino acids: CASSLDPTHTEAFF. V usage is TRBV11-3 and J usage is TRBJ1-1; the D is unclear. The CDR3 contains 14 residues. The germline V gene encodes CDR1 SGHNT and CDR2 YENEEA. Between the trimmed V and J ends, which lost 0 bases and 5 bases, there was a span of 10 bases.

This clonotype was detected a few times. The chain uses TRBV7-2 and TRBJ2-7; possible D gene TRBD1, 5 bases. The V and J ends lost 3 bases and 2 bases respectively, with 11 bases between them. Germline CDR1 SGHTA, CDR2 FQGNSA. This CDR3 is 14 amino acids long. For the CDR3, the DNA is TGTGCCAGCAGCTTTCTAGACAGTACCTACGAGCAGTACTTC. This sequence encodes CASSFLDSTYEQYF.

The CDR3 DNA reads TGTGCCAGCAGTAACAGGGTCCTAGCTCAGCCCCAGCATTTT. Translation: CASSNRVLAQPQHF. V is TRBV12-3 or TRBV12-4 and J is TRBJ1-5, with a possible D match to TRBD1 (6 bases). V was shortened by 5 bases and J by 6 bases, with 14 bases between the two germline ends. This CDR3 has 14 amino acids.

This clonotype appeared a few times. This chain links TRBV12-3 or TRBV12-4 with TRBJ2-3; 7 nucleotides agree with TRBD2. The CDR3 has 16 amino acids. V was pared by 1 base and J by 2 bases, with 6 bases of the junction left unmatched. CDR3 bases: TGTGCCAGCAGTTTAGTGGTGGGGGGGTCCACAGATACGCAGTATTTT. Its protein is CASSLVVGGSTDTQYF.

The chain has TRBV7-9 and TRBJ1-1; no reliable D call. From germline, CDR1 is SEHNR and CDR2 FQNEAQ (reference sequence). Trimming took off 3 bases at V and 9 bases at J, with 32 bases between the two ends. The CDR3 spans 19 residues. The CDR3 loop is CASSFTTSVGGHGNQKAFF. The DNA of the CDR3 is TGTGCCAGCAGCTTCACTACCTCCGTCGGAGGGCACGGCAATCAAAAAGCTTTCTTT.